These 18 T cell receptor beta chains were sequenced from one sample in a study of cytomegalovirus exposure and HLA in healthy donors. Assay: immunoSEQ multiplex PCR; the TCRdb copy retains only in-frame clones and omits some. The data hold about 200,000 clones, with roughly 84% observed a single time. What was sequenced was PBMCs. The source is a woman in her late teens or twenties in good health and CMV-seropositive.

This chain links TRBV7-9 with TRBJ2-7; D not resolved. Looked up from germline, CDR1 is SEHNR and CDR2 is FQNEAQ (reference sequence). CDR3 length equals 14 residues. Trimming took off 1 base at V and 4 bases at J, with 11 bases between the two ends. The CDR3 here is CASSLVLEPYEQYF. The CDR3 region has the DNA TGTGCCAGCAGCTTAGTCCTAGAACCATACGAGCAGTACTTC.

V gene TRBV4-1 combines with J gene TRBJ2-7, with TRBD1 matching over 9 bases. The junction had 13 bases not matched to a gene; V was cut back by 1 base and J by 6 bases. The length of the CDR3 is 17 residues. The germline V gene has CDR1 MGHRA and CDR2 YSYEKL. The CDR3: CASSQGDRETGRSEQYF. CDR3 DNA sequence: TGCGCCAGCAGCCAAGGGGACAGGGAGACGGGAAGAAGCGAGCAGTACTTC.

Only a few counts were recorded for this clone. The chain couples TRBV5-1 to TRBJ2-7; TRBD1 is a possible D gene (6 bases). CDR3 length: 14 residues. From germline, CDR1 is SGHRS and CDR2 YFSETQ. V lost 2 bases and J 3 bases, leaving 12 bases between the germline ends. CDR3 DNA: TGCGCCAGCAGCTTAGCAGGGGAAGGCTACGAGCAGTACTTC. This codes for CASSLAGEGYEQYF. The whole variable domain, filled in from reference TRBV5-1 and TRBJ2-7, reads KAGVTQTPRYLIKTRGQQVTLSCSPISGHRSVSWYQQTPGQGLQFLFEYFSETQRNKGNFPGRFSGRQFSNSRSEMNVSTLELGDSALYLCASSLAGEGYEQYFGPGTRLTVT.

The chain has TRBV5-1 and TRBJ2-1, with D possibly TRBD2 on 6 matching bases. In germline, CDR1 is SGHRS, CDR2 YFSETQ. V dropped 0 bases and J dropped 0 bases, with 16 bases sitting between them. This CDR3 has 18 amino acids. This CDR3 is CASSLGLQAGYSYNEQFF. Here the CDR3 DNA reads TGCGCCAGCAGCTTGGGGCTTCAGGCGGGGTACTCCTACAATGAGCAGTTCTTC.

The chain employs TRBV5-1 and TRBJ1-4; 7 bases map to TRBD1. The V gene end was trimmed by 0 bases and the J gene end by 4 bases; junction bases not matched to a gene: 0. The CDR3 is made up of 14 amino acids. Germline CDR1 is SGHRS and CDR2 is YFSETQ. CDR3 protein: CASSLGQGNEKLFF. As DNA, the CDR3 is TGCGCCAGCAGCTTGGGACAGGGTAATGAAAAACTGTTTTTT. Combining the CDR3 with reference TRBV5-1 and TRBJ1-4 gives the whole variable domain KAGVTQTPRYLIKTRGQQVTLSCSPISGHRSVSWYQQTPGQGLQFLFEYFSETQRNKGNFPGRFSGRQFSNSRSEMNVSTLELGDSALYLCASSLGQGNEKLFFGSGTQLSVL.

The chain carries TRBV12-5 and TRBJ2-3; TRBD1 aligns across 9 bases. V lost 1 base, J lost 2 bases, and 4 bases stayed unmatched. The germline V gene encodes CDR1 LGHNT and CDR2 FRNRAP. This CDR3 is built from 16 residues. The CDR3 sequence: CASGLATGGFTDTQYF. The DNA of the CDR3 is TGTGCTAGTGGTTTGGCGACAGGGGGGTTCACAGATACGCAGTATTTT. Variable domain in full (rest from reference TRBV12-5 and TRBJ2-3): DARVTQTPRHKVTEMGQEVTMRCQPILGHNTVFWYRQTMMQGLELLAYFRNRAPLDDSGMPKDRFSAEMPDATLATLKIQPSEPRDSAVYFCASGLATGGFTDTQYFGPGTRLTVL.

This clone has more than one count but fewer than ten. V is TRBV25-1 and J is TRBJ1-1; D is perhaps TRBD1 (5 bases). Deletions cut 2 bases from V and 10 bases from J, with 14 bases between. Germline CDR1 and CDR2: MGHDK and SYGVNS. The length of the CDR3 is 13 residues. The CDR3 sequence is CASSEHQGKGAFF. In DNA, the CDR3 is TGTGCCAGCAGTGAACATCAGGGTAAGGGAGCTTTCTTT.

The CDR3 nucleotides are TGTGCCAGCAGTTTGGGGGTACTAGCGGGAGAAGATACGCAGTATTTT. It encodes CASSLGVLAGEDTQYF. The genes are TRBV27 and TRBJ2-3, with 11 bases fitting TRBD2. The V segment lost 3 bases and the J segment 5 bases; nucleotides outside the gene matches: 7. The CDR3 spans 16 residues. The germline V gene has CDR1 MNHEY and CDR2 SMNVEV (reference sequence).

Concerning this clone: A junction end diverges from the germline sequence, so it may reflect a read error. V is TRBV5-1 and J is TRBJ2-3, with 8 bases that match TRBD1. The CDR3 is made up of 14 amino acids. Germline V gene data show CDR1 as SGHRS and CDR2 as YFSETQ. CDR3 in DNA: TGCGCCAGCAGCTTGGGCCGACAGGGGCTGACCCCCGCCTTT. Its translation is CASSLGRQGLTPAF.

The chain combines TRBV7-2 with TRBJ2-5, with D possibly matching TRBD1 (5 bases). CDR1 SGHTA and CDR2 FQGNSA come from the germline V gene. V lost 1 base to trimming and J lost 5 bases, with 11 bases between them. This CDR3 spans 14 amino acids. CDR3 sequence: CASSLVPGWETQYF. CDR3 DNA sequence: TGTGCCAGCAGCTTAGTTCCAGGGTGGGAGACCCAGTACTTC.

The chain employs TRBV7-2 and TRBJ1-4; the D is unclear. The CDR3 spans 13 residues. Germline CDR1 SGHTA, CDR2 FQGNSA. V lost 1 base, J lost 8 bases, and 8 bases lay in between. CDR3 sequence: CASSLETNEKLFF. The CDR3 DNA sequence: TGTGCCAGCAGCTTAGAAACAAACGAAAAACTGTTTTTT. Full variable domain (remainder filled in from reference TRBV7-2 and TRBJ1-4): GAGVSQSPSNKVTEKGKDVELRCDPISGHTALYWYRQSLGQGLEFLIYFQGNSAPDKSGLPSDRFSAERTGGSVSTLTIQRTQQEDSAVYLCASSLETNEKLFFGSGTQLSVL.

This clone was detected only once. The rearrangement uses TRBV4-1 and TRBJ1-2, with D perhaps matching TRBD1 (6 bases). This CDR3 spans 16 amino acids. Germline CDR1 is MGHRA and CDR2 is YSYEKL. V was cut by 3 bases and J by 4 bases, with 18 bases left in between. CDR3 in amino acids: CASSHPVQGRSYGYTF. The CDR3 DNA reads TGCGCCAGCAGCCACCCCGTGCAGGGGAGATCCTATGGCTACACCTTC.

CDR3 amino acids: CASSSTGPNQPQHF. The CDR3 nucleotides read TGTGCCAGCAGTTCGACAGGGCCCAATCAGCCCCAGCATTTT. The chain recombines TRBV27 with TRBJ1-5; the match to TRBD1 covers 7 bases. Germline lookup yields CDR1 MNHEY and CDR2 SMNVEV (reference sequence). The length of the CDR3 is 14 residues. With V trimmed by 4 bases and J by 3 bases, 3 bases remained unmatched.

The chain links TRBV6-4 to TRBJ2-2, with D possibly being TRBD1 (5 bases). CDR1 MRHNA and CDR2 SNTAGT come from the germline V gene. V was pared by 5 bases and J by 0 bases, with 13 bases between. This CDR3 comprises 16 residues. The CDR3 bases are TGTGCCAGCAGTAGGACAAGGGCTTCGAACACCGGGGAGCTGTTTTTT. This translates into CASSRTRASNTGELFF.

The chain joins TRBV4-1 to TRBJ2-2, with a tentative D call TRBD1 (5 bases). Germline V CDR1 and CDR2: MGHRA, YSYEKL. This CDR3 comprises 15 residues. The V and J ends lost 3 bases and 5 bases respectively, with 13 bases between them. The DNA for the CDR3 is TGCGCCAGCAGCCAGTCAGGGATAAGGACCGGGGAGCTGTTTTTT. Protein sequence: CASSQSGIRTGELFF.

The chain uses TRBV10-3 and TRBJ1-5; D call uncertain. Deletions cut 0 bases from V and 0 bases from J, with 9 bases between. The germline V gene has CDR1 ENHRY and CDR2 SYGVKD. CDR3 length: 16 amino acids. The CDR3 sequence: CAISESIPGSNQPQHF. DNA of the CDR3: TGTGCCATCAGTGAGTCGATCCCGGGTAGCAATCAGCCCCAGCATTTT.

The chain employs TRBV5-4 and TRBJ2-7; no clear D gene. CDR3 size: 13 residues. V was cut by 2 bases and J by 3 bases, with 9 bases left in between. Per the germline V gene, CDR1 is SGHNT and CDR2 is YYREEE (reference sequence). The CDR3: CASSFAVSYEQYF. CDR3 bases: TGTGCCAGCAGCTTTGCAGTAAGCTACGAGCAGTACTTC.

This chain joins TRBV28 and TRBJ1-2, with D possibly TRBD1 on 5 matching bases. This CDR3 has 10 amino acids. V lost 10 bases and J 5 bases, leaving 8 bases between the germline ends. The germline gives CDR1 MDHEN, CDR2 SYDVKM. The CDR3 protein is CATGHYGYTF. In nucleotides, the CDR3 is TGTGCCACAGGACATTATGGCTACACCTTC.